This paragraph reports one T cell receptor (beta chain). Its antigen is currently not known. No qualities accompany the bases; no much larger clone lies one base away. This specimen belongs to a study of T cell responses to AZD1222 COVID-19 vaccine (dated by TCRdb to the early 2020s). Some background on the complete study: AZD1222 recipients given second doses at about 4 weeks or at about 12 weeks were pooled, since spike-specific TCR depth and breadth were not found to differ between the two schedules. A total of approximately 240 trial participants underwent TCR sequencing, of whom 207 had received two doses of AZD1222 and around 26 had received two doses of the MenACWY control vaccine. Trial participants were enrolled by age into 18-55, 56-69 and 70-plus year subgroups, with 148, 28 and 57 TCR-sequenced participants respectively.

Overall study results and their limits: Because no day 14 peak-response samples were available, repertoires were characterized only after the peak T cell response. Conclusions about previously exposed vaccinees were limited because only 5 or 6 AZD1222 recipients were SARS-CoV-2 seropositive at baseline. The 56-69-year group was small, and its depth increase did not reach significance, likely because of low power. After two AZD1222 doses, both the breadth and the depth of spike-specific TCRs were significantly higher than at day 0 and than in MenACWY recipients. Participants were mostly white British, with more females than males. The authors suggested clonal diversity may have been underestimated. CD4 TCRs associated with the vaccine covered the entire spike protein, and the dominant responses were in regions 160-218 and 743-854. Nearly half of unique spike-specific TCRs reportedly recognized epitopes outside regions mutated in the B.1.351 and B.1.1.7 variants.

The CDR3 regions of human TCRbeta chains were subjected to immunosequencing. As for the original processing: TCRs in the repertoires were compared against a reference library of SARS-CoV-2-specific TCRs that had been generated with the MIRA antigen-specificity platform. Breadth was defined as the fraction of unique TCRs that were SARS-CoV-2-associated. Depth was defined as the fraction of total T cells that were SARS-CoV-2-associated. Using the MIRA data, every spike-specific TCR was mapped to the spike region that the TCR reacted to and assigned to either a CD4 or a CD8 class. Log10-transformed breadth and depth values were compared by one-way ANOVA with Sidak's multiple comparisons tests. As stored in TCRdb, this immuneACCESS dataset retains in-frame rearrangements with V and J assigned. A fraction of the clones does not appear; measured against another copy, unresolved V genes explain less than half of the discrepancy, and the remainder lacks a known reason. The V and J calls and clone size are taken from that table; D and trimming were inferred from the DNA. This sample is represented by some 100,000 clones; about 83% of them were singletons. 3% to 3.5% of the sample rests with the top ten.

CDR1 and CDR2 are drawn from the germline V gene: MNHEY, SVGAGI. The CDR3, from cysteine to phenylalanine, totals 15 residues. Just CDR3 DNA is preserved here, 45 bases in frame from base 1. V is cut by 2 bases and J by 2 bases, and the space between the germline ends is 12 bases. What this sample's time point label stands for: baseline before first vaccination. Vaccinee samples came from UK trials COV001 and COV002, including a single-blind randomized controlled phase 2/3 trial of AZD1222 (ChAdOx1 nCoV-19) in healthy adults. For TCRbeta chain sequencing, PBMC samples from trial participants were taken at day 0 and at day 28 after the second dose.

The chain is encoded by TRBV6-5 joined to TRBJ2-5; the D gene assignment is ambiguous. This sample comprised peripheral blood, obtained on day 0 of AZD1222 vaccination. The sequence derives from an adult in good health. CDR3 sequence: CASSYGTARQETQYF. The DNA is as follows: TGTGCCAGCAGTTACGGAACCGCACGTCAAGAGACCCAGTACTTC.